The rows below give T cell receptor beta chains drawn from one sample of a study of T cell responses to AZD1222 COVID-19 vaccine. This table comes from immunoSEQ multiplex PCR, and its TCRdb copy is limited to in-frame clones, with some not included. The sample yields about 50,000 clones, approximately 85% seen once. The source was peripheral blood, collected on day 0 of AZD1222 vaccination. Receptor source: an adult in good health. Each CDR3 is given with its conserved first and last residue. The D gene is left open where the match is weak. The size of a clone is reported for some rows only, either as once, few or many, or as a class for expanded clones.

>TRBV5-1|TRBJ1-6|.|.
CASSGSQGPLHF
TGCGCCAGCAGCGGTTCACAGGGACCCCTCCACTTT
>TRBV19|TRBJ2-7|.|.
CASSTATGSSYEQYF
TGTGCCAGTAGTACTGCAACAGGGAGCTCCTACGAGCAGTACTTC
>TRBV5-4|TRBJ1-2|.|.
CAIGAAKGYGYTF
TGTGCCATCGGCGCGGCGAAGGGCTATGGCTACACCTTC
>TRBV30|TRBJ1-2|.|.
CAWSHPADSNYGYTF
TGTGCCTGGAGTCATCCGGCGGACTCTAACTATGGCTACACCTTC
>TRBV7-9|TRBJ2-7|.|.
CASSPQGTSYEQYF
TGTGCCAGCAGCCCACAGGGAACCTCCTACGAGCAGTACTTC
>TRBV6-5|TRBJ2-7|.|.
CASRRPTGQTYEQYF
TGTGCCAGCAGACGACCAACCGGACAAACCTACGAGCAGTACTTC
>TRBV19|TRBJ1-1|.|.
CASSIDPTFGSEAFF
TGTGCCAGTAGTATAGATCCCACGTTCGGCTCTGAAGCTTTCTTT
>TRBV3-1/TRBV3-2|TRBJ2-5|TRBD2|.
CASSQGLAGGQETQYF
TGTGCCAGCAGCCAGGGACTAGCGGGGGGCCAAGAGACCCAGTACTTC
>TRBV6-1|TRBJ2-3|TRBD2|.
CASSETLAGYYTQYF
TGTGCCAGCAGTGAAACCCTAGCGGGGTATTATACGCAGTATTTT
>TRBV2|TRBJ1-3|TRBD1|.
CASRRTGAAGNTIYF
TGTGCCAGCAGGCGGACAGGGGCGGCTGGAAACACCATATATTTT
>TRBV9|TRBJ2-1|TRBD2|.
CASSVGTSGGSIFDEQFF
TGTGCCAGCAGCGTAGGGACTAGCGGGGGGAGTATTTTTGATGAGCAGTTCTTC
>TRBV19|TRBJ2-3|TRBD2|few
CASSIGGGYTDTQYF
TGTGCCAGTAGTATAGGGGGGGGTTACACAGATACGCAGTATTTT
>TRBV28|TRBJ2-2|TRBD2|once
CASSGSGTRGTGELFF
TGTGCCAGCAGTGGATCCGGGACTAGAGGAACCGGGGAGCTGTTTTTT
>TRBV23-1|TRBJ2-7|TRBD1|.
CASSQPRQGNYEQYF
TGCGCCAGCAGTCAACCTCGACAGGGAAACTACGAGCAGTACTTC
>TRBV5-6|TRBJ1-4|TRBD1|.
CASRVRGLNEKLFF
TGTGCCAGCAGAGTCAGGGGGCTTAATGAAAAACTGTTTTTT
>TRBV6-5|TRBJ2-2|.|once
CASSYLRGTGELFF
TGTGCCAGCAGTTACCTTAGAGGCACCGGGGAGCTGTTTTTT
>TRBV10-1|TRBJ2-1|TRBD1|.
CASITPRQGLVCEQFF
TGCGCCAGCATCACACCGCGACAGGGTCTGGTTTGTGAGCAGTTCTTC
>TRBV7-3|TRBJ2-3|.|few
CASSVRGQSDTQYF
TGTGCCAGCAGCGTACGAGGACAGTCCGATACGCAGTATTTT
>TRBV5-1|TRBJ2-1|.|few
CASSLDAGNYNEQFF
TGCGCCAGCAGCTTGGATGCAGGGAACTACAATGAGCAGTTCTTC
>TRBV3-1/TRBV3-2|TRBJ1-6|.|.
CASSPLRATSPLHF
TGTGCCAGCAGTCCGTTAAGGGCTACTTCACCCCTCCACTTT
>TRBV3-1/TRBV3-2|TRBJ1-5|.|few
CASSPMAGSNQPQHF
TGTGCCAGCAGCCCCATGGCAGGGAGCAATCAGCCCCAGCATTTT
>TRBV2|TRBJ1-5|.|.
CASSDGEVGDYSNQPQHF
TGTGCCAGCAGTGATGGGGAGGTTGGGGACTATAGCAATCAGCCCCAGCATTTT
>TRBV15|TRBJ2-5|.|few
CATSAPGETQYF
TGTGCCACCAGCGCCCCGGGAGAGACCCAGTACTTC
>TRBV30|TRBJ2-2|.|.
CAWNYYITGELFF
TGTGCCTGGAACTATTACATCACCGGGGAGCTGTTTTTT
>TRBV4-2|TRBJ2-3|TRBD2|.
CASSPRRGSTDTQYF
TGTGCCAGCAGCCCCCGGCGGGGGAGCACAGATACGCAGTATTTT
>TRBV19|TRBJ2-4|TRBD1|.
CASSTGTGDIQYF
TGTGCCAGTAGTACAGGGACAGGGGACATTCAGTACTTC
>TRBV27|TRBJ2-5|.|.
CASSFGGARGREQETQYF
TGTGCCAGCAGTTTTGGGGGTGCTCGGGGCAGAGAGCAAGAGACCCAGTACTTC